These 18 T cell receptor beta chains came from one sample sequenced in a study of Graves' ophthalmopathy and Graves' hyperthyroidism listed by TCRdb under 2018. The sequencer was an Illumina HiSeq 2000. For repertoire sequencing, the TCR beta CDR3 regions were amplified from RNA transcripts. HTBI primers and the Qiagen OneStep RT-PCR kit were used in a first-round RT-PCR, which was followed by a second-round multiplex PCR, size selection and purification. TCRdb redid the processing of the public reads, applying fastp at Q25 and MiXCR, and retained in-frame beta chains. Every CDR3 protein is listed once, alongside the most common genes and DNA of its rows. For this sample there are 300,000 to 350,000 distinct CDR3 sequences; about 17% appear just once. Of the sample, around an eighth falls within the top ten clones. Sequencing was carried out using peripheral blood. The receptors come from an adult man with Graves' ophthalmopathy.

This clonotype was seen repeatedly, ten times or more. A read error may account for a junction end that differs from germline. The chain is built from TRBV6-1 and TRBJ2-5; D may correspond to TRBD1 or TRBD2 (6 bases each). Germline V lookup: CDR1 MNHNS, CDR2 SASEGT. The CDR3 consists of 13 residues. CDR3 sequence: CASGEGGEETQHF. DNA for the CDR3: TGTGCCAGCGGCGAGGGGGGCGAAGAGACCCAGCACTTC.

The chain has TRBV13 and TRBJ2-7; unclear D gene. CDR1 and CDR2 from the germline V gene are PRHDT and FYEKMQ (reference sequence). Trimming removed 3 bases from V and 9 bases from J, with 9 bases in between. The length of the CDR3 is 11 residues. CDR3 region: CASSFGLVQYF. CDR3 nucleotides: TGTGCCAGCAGCTTCGGGCTAGTGCAGTACTTC.

The table lists this clonotype with many counts. This chain links TRBV18 with TRBJ1-1; D is unclear. The CDR3 runs 15 residues. V was clipped by 2 bases and J by 1 base, with 11 bases between them. Germline V lookup: CDR1 KGHSH, CDR2 LQKENI. Here the CDR3 reads CASSPIVQKNTEAFF. The CDR3 nucleotides read TGTGCCAGCTCACCAATTGTACAGAAGAACACTGAAGCTTTCTTT. Supplemented by reference TRBV18 and TRBJ1-1, the full variable domain reads NAGVMQNPRHLVRRRGQEARLRCSPMKGHSHVYWYRQLPEEGLKFMVYLQKENIIDESGMPKERFSAEFPKEGPSILRIQQVVRGDSAAYFCASSPIVQKNTEAFFGQGTRLTVV.

This clonotype has ten or more counts. The V and J genes are TRBV6-2 or TRBV6-3 and TRBJ2-2; D is unclear. The CDR3 runs 15 residues. The germline gives CDR1 MNHEY, CDR2 SVGEGT. V dropped 2 bases and J dropped 5 bases, with 12 bases sitting between them. CDR3 sequence (DNA): TGTGCCAGCAGTTACAGGCAGTCGGTAACCGGGGAGCTGTTTTTT. The encoded protein is CASSYRQSVTGELFF.

Worth noting for this clonotype: It may be a read error: a sequence one base away is much more abundant. V gene TRBV12-3 or TRBV12-4 combines with J gene TRBJ2-5; TRBD2 aligns across 7 bases. The CDR3 is 14 amino acids. As DNA, the CDR3 is TGTACCAGCAGACTGGGACTAACGCTTGAGACCCAGTACTTC. Translated, it gives CTSRLGLTLETQYF.

V usage is TRBV5-1 and J usage is TRBJ2-7, with 7 bases lining up with TRBD1. CDR1 is SGHRS, CDR2 YFSETQ, per germline. After removal of 0 bases from V and 3 bases from J, the junction contained 12 bases not matched to a gene. This CDR3 spans 17 amino acids. CDR3 sequence reads: CASSLDPLARGIYEQYF. In DNA form, the CDR3 reads TGCGCCAGCAGCTTGGACCCCTTGGCCAGGGGGATCTACGAGCAGTACTTC.

This clonotype was seen at least ten times. This sequence joins TRBV11-1 and TRBJ2-5, with 9 bases that match TRBD2. Germline CDR1 is SGHAT and CDR2 is FQDESV (reference sequence). The CDR3 has 17 residues. The J segment lost 5 bases and the V segment lost 4 bases, leaving 14 bases of the junction unmatched. CDR3 sequence (DNA): TGTGCCAGCAGCTCCATCAGGGAGCGGGGGGCCAGGGAGACCCAGTACTTC. Its protein is CASSSIRERGARETQYF. Supplemented by reference TRBV11-1 and TRBJ2-5, the full variable domain reads EAEVAQSPRYKITEKSQAVAFWCDPISGHATLYWYRQILGQGPELLVQFQDESVVDDSQLPKDRFSAERLKGVDSTLKIQPAELGDSAMYLCASSSIRERGARETQYFGPGTRLLVL.

At least ten counts were recorded for this clonotype. V and J are TRBV28 and TRBJ1-1; D ambiguous. Trimming took off 8 bases at V and 1 base at J, with 14 bases between the two ends. The CDR3 contains 14 residues. Germline V gene lookup returns CDR1 MDHEN and CDR2 SYDVKM. The CDR3 is CASGAGPPNTEAFF. CDR3 coding DNA: TGTGCCAGCGGAGCCGGGCCTCCGAACACTGAAGCTTTCTTT.

Many counts were recorded for this clonotype. CDR3 sequence: CSARDHSYEQYF. The CDR3, as DNA: TGCAGTGCTAGAGATCACTCCTACGAGCAGTACTTC. The V and J genes are TRBV20-1 and TRBJ2-7; D is unclear. Germline loops: CDR1 DFQATT, CDR2 SNEGSKA (reference sequence). The CDR3 contains 12 residues. The V end was cut by 0 bases, the J end by 0 bases, with 3 bases between.

This clonotype was recorded many times. This chain links TRBV6-1 with TRBJ1-5; possibly TRBD1 for D (5 bases). V dropped 8 bases and J dropped 1 base, with 15 bases sitting between them. Germline loops: CDR1 MNHNS, CDR2 SASEGT. The CDR3 is 15 amino acids. The CDR3 here is CASANVWGSNQPQHF. Written as DNA, the CDR3 is TGTGCCAGCGCCAATGTTTGGGGGAGCAATCAGCCCCAGCATTTT.

The table lists this clonotype with many counts. This chain links TRBV7-2 with TRBJ2-7; perhaps TRBD1 as D (5 bases). The CDR3 consists of 14 residues. V was pared by 5 bases and J by 0 bases, with 11 bases between. The germline gives CDR1 SGHTA, CDR2 FQGNSA. In DNA, the CDR3 is TGTGCCAGCAGCGCCTACAGGAGCTCCTACGAGCAGTACTTC. Its translation is CASSAYRSSYEQYF.

This clonotype was picked up many times. The chain recombines TRBV12-3 or TRBV12-4 with TRBJ1-5, with 11 bases fitting TRBD1. The ends lost 5 bases at V and 7 bases at J; junction bases unmatched: 4. The CDR3 has 14 amino acids. The chain's CDR3 is CASSGQGARQPQHF. The DNA of the CDR3 is TGTGCCAGCAGTGGACAGGGGGCGCGACAGCCCCAGCATTTT.

The V and J genes are TRBV6-1 and TRBJ1-1, with a possible D match to TRBD1 (6 bases). This CDR3 comprises 15 residues. Trimming removed 6 bases from V and 0 bases from J, with 14 bases in between. CDR1 MNHNS and CDR2 SASEGT come from the germline V gene. This chain's CDR3 is CASSPRGIMNTEAFF. As DNA, the CDR3 is TGTGCCAGCAGCCCCAGGGGTATCATGAACACTGAAGCTTTCTTT.

As concerns this clonotype: This clone may be a read error of a much larger clone one base away. This rearrangement joins TRBV2 to TRBJ2-7, with TRBD2 matching over 7 bases. J lost 3 bases, V lost 4 bases, and 3 bases had no gene match. In germline, CDR1 is SNHLY, CDR2 FYNNEI. CDR3 length equals 13 residues. The CDR3 coding sequence is TGTGCCAGCAGTGCCGGGAGGCACTACGAGCAGTACGTC. It translates to CASSAGRHYEQYV.

The chain joins TRBV6-5 to TRBJ1-2; the D gene is possibly TRBD1 (5 bases). V shed 2 bases and J shed 7 bases, with 17 bases lying between them. Germline CDR1 reads MNHEY; CDR2 reads SVGAGI. The CDR3 is 15 amino acids. In DNA, the CDR3 is TGTGCCAGCAGTTACGTAGTAGGGGAAATCACTGGCTACACCTTC. This codes for CASSYVVGEITGYTF.

The chain combines TRBV18 with TRBJ1-2; perhaps TRBD1 as D (5 bases). Per germline, CDR1 KGHSH and CDR2 LQKENI. The V and J ends lost 4 bases and 7 bases respectively, with 16 bases between them. The CDR3 has 14 amino acids. The CDR3 DNA follows: TGTGCCAGCTCACTTGACGGGGCGGGTACTGGCTACACCTTC. This encodes CASSLDGAGTGYTF.

This clonotype was seen at least ten times. The chain links TRBV19 to TRBJ1-2; the D gene is possibly TRBD1 (5 bases). Germline V gene data show CDR1 as LNHDA and CDR2 as SQIVND (reference sequence). CDR3 length equals 13 residues. V lost 5 bases and J 3 bases, leaving 10 bases between the germline ends. The CDR3 protein is CASSGGADYGYTF. The CDR3 nucleotides read TGTGCCAGTAGTGGCGGGGCGGACTATGGCTACACCTTC.

This clonotype showed up many times. This chain joins TRBV4-1 and TRBJ1-5, with D possibly matching TRBD1 (5 bases). The length of the CDR3 is 15 residues. The germline CDR1 and CDR2 sequences are MGHRA and YSYEKL. The V end was cut by 4 bases, the J end by 7 bases, with 17 bases between. The CDR3 loop is CASSPITGRGQPQHF. CDR3 nucleotide sequence: TGCGCCAGCAGCCCAATCACGGGAAGGGGACAGCCCCAGCATTTT.